This TCR beta chain came from a study of cytomegalovirus exposure and HLA in healthy donors. Study background: A data release that came early held some 84 million unique TCRs from HLA-typed donors.

This CDR3 has 14 residues. J was trimmed by 7 bases and V by 5 bases; bases with no gene match: 11. Germline loops: CDR1 SGHDT, CDR2 YYEEEE. PCR employed 60 Vbeta and 13 Jbeta primers. Repertoires were generated with immunoSEQ multiplex PCR, while TCRdb's copy carries only in-frame clones and drops some. The sample has 97,000 or so clones; around 9.6% are singletons. A few counts support this clone. Its antigen remains unknown. Study-wide results and limits: Among TCR beta chains, those listed as cytomegalovirus-associated numbered some 170. Equally common other TCR beta chains were less clonally expanded than HLA-associated ones, a later analysis found.

This TCR was sampled from a man between 45 and 60 years old in good health and CMV-seropositive. The chain joins TRBV5-6 to TRBJ2-7; 8 bases match TRBD1. Material for sequencing was PBMCs. The CDR3 region is CASRPIGQGREQYF. DNA for the CDR3: TGTGCCAGCAGACCGATCGGACAGGGTCGGGAGCAGTACTTC.